This T cell receptor (beta chain) appears in the sequencing data of a study of response to subunit inactivated influenza vaccine. Note on this clonotype: Its antigen is currently unknown.

The CDR3 contains 16 residues. Regarding the study as a whole: Seasonal influenza vaccination, on each occasion, was suggested by the authors to recruit few new T cells.

TCRdb passed the RT-PCR reads through MiXCR, listing each CDR3 protein once. The sample records 710,000 or so distinct CDR3 sequences, roughly 14% being singletons. This specimen consisted of PBMCs from blood, obtained about 11 days after vaccination. This chain links TRBV21-1 with TRBJ2-1; TRBD2, the D gene given by the table, was not confirmed from the DNA. TRBV21-1 is a known pseudogene. This clonotype was sampled from a man in his fifties or sixties who received an inactivated influenza vaccine. The chain's CDR3 is CASSKVASGCDNEQFF. For the CDR3, the DNA is TGTGCCAGCAGCAAAGTGGCTAGCGGTTGTGACAATGAGCAGTTCTTC.